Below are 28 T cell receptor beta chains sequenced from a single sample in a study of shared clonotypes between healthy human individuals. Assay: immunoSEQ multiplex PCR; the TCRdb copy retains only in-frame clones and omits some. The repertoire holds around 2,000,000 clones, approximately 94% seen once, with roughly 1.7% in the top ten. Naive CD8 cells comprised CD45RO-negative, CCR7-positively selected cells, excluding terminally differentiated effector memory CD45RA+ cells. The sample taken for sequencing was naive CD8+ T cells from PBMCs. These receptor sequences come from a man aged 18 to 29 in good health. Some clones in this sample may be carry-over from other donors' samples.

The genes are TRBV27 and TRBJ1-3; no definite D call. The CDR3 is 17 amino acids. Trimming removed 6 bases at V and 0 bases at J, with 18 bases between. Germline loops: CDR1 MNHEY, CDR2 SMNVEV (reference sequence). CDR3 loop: CASSSRNGRSSGNTIYF. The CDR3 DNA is TGTGCCAGCAGCTCCCGAAACGGGCGAAGCTCTGGAAACACCATATATTTT.

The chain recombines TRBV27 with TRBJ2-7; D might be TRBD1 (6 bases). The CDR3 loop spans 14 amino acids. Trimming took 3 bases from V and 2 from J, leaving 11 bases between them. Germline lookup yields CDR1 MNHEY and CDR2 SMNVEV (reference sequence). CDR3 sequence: CASSFQGPTYEQYF. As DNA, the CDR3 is TGTGCCAGCAGTTTCCAGGGGCCGACCTACGAGCAGTACTTC.

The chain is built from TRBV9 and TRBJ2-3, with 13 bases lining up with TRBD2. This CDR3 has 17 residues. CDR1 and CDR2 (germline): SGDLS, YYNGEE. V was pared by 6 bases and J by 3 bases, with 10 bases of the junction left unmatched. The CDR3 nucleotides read TGTGCCAGCATGGGGACTAGCGGGACCATAGAAACAGATACGCAGTATTTT. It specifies CASMGTSGTIETDTQYF.

CDR3 bases: TGTGCCAGCAGCAACTCTGGCGGCGCCATTCAAGAGACCCAGTACTTC. This codes for CASSNSGGAIQETQYF. J is TRBJ2-5 and V is TRBV7-2; D is uncertain. The germline V and J ends were trimmed by 5 bases and 2 bases, with 18 bases remaining between them. The CDR3 loop spans 16 amino acids. The germline V gene has CDR1 SGHTA and CDR2 FQGNSA.

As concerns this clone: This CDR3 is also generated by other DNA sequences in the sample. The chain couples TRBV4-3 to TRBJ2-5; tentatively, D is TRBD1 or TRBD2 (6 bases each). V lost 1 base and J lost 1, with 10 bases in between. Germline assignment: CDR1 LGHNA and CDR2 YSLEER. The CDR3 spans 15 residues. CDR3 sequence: CASSQGGAPQETQYF. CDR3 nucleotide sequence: TGCGCCAGCAGCCAAGGGGGGGCTCCCCAAGAGACCCAGTACTTC.

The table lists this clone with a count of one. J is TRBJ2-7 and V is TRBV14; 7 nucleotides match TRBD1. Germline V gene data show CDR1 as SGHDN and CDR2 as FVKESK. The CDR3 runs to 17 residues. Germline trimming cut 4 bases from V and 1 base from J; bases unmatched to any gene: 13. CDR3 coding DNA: TGTGCCAGCAGCCCCGTTACAGGGGAAAGAAGGTCCTACGAGCAGTACTTC. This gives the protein CASSPVTGERRSYEQYF. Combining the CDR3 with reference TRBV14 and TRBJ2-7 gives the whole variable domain EAGVTQFPSHSVIEKGQTVTLRCDPISGHDNLYWYRRVMGKEIKFLLHFVKESKQDESGMPNNRFLAERTGGTYSTLKVQPAELEDSGVYFCASSPVTGERRSYEQYFGPGTRLTVT.

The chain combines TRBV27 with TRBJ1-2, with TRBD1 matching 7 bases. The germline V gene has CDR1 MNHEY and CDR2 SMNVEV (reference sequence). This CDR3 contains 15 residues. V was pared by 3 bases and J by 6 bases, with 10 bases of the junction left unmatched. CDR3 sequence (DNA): TGTGCCAGCAGTTTCAGGGCAGGGGGAATAGATGGCTACACCTTC. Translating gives CASSFRAGGIDGYTF.

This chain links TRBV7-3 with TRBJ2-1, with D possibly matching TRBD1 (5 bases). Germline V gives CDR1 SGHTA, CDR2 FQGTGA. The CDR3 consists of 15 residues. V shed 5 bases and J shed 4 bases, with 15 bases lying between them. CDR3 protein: CASSLSKGAYNEQFF. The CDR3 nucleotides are TGTGCCAGCAGCCTCAGTAAAGGGGCTTACAATGAGCAGTTCTTC.

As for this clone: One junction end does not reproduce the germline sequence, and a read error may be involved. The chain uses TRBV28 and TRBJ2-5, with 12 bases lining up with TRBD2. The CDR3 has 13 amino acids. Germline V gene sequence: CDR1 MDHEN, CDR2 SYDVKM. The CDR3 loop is CASSLGLAGPLNF. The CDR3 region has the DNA TGTGCCAGCAGCCTGGGACTAGCGGGCCCCCTTAACTTC.

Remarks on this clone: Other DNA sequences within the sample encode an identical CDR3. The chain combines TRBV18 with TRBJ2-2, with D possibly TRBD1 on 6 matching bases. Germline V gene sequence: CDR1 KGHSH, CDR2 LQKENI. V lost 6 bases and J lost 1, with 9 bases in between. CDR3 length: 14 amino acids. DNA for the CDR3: TGTGCCAGCTCCCCGGACAGGAACACCGGGGAGCTGTTTTTT. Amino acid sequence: CASSPDRNTGELFF.

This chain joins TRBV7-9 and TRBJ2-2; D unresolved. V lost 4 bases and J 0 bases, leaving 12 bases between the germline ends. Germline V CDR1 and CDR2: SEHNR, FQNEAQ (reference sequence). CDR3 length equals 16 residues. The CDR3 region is CASSSVRPSNTGELFF. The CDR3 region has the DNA TGTGCCAGCAGCTCTGTGAGACCTTCGAACACCGGGGAGCTGTTTTTT.

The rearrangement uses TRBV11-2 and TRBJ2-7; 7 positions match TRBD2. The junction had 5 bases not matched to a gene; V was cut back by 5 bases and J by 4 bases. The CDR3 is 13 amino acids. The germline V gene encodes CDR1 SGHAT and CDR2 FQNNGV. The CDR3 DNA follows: TGTGCCAGCAGCGACGGTAGCGGGTACGAGCAGTACTTC. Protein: CASSDGSGYEQYF. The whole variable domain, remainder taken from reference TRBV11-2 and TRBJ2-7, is EAGVAQSPRYKIIEKRQSVAFWCNPISGHATLYWYQQILGQGPKLLIQFQNNGVVDDSQLPKDRFSAERLKGVDSTLKIQPAKLEDSAVYLCASSDGSGYEQYFGPGTRLTVT.

The CDR3 sequence is CASSLRSDDEKLFF. CDR3 sequence (DNA): TGTGCCAGCAGCTTACGCTCCGATGACGAAAAACTGTTTTTT. The chain carries TRBV7-9 and TRBJ1-4; unclear D gene. The CDR3 has 14 residues. Germline assignment: CDR1 SEHNR and CDR2 FQNEAQ (reference sequence). The V and J ends lost 2 bases and 8 bases respectively, with 12 bases between them.

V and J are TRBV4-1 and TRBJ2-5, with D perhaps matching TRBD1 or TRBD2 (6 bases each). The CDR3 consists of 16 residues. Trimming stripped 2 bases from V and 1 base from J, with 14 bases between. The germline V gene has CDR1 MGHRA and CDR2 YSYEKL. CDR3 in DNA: TGCGCCAGCAGCCAACGCCCATGGGGGGCCCAAGAGACCCAGTACTTC. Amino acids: CASSQRPWGAQETQYF.

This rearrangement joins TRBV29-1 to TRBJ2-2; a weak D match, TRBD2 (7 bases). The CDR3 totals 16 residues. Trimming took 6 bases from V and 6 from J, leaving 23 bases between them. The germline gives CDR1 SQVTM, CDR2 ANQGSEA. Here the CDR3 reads CSVGAEVGGLPGELFF. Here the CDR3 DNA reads TGCAGCGTGGGGGCGGAGGTGGGAGGGCTTCCCGGGGAGCTGTTTTTT.

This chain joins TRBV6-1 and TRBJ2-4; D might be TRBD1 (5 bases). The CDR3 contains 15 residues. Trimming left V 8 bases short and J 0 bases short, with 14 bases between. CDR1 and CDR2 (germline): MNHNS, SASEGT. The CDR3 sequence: CASSPGFLAKNIQYF. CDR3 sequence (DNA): TGTGCCAGCTCACCAGGGTTCCTAGCCAAAAACATTCAGTACTTC.

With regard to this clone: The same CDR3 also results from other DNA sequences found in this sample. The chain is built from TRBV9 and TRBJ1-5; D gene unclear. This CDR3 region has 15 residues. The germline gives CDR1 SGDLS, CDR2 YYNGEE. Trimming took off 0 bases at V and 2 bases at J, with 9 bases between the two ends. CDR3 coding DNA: TGTGCCAGCAGCGTAGGTGGTTCGCGCAATCAGCCCCAGCATTTT. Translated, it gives CASSVGGSRNQPQHF.

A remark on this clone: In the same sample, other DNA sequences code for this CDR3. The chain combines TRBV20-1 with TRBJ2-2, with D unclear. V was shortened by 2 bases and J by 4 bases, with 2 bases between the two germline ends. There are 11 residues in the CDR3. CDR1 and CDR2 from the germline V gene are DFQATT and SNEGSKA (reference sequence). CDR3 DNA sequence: TGCAGTGCTAGACTCACCGGGGAGCTGTTTTTT. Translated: CSARLTGELFF.

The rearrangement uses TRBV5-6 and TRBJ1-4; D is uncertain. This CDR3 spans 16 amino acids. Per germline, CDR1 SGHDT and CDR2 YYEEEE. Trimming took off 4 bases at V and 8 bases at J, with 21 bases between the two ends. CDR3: CASSPGTDGFREKLFF. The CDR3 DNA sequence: TGTGCCAGCAGCCCGGGAACAGACGGGTTTCGCGAAAAACTGTTTTTT.

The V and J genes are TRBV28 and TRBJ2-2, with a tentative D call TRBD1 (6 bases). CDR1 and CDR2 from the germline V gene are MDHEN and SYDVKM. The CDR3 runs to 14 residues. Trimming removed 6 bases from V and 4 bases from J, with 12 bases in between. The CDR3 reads CASRRYRVTGELFF. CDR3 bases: TGTGCCAGCAGACGATACAGGGTCACCGGGGAGCTGTTTTTT.

CDR3 in DNA: TGTGCCAGCAGCTCTACGCCGGGCCCTTACAATGAGCAGTTCTTC. Its protein is CASSSTPGPYNEQFF. This sequence joins TRBV7-2 and TRBJ2-1, with D unresolved. CDR1 is SGHTA, CDR2 FQGNSA, per germline. This CDR3 spans 15 amino acids. The V and J ends lost 4 bases and 4 bases respectively, with 14 bases between them. Full variable domain (outside the CDR3, taken from reference TRBV7-2 and TRBJ2-1): GAGVSQSPSNKVTEKGKDVELRCDPISGHTALYWYRQSLGQGLEFLIYFQGNSAPDKSGLPSDRFSAERTGGSVSTLTIQRTQQEDSAVYLCASSSTPGPYNEQFFGPGTRLTVL.

CDR3 loop: CASSYSAGAHYGYTF. The CDR3 bases are TGTGCCAGCAGTTACTCGGCAGGGGCGCACTATGGCTACACCTTC. This sequence joins TRBV6-5 and TRBJ1-2, with TRBD1 as a possible D gene (6 bases). The CDR3 sequence is 15 residues long. The V and J ends lost 0 bases and 3 bases respectively, with 11 bases between them. CDR1 MNHEY and CDR2 SVGAGI come from the germline V gene.

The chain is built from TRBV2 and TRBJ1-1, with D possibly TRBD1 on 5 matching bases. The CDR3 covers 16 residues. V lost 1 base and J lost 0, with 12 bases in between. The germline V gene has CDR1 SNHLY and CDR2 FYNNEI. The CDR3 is CASSEDLVGVNTEAFF. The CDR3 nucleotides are TGTGCCAGCAGTGAAGATCTAGTGGGGGTGAACACTGAAGCTTTCTTT. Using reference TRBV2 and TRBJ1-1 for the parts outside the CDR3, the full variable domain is EPEVTQTPSHQVTQMGQEVILRCVPISNHLYFYWYRQILGQKVEFLVSFYNNEISEKSEIFDDQFSVERPDGSNFTLKIRSTKLEDSAMYFCASSEDLVGVNTEAFFGQGTRLTVV.

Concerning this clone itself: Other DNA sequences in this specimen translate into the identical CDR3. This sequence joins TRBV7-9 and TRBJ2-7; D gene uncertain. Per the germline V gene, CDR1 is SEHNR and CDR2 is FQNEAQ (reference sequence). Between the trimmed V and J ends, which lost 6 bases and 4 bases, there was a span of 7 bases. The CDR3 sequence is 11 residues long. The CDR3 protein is CASSTGYEQYF. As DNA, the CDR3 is TGTGCCAGCAGTACTGGTTACGAGCAGTACTTC.

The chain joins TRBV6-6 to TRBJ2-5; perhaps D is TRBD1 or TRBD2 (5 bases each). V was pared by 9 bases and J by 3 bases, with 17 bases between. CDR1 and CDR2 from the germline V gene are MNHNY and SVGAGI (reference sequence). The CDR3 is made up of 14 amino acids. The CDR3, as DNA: TGTGCCAGTCTTCCGGGGCGAGCAGAAGAGACCCAGTACTTC. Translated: CASLPGRAEETQYF.

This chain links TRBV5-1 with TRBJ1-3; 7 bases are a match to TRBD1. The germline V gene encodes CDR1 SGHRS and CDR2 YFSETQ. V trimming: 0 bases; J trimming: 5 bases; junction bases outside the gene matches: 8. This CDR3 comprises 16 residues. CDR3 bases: TGCGCCAGCAGCTTGGATGACAGGGCTATACGAAACACCATATATTTT. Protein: CASSLDDRAIRNTIYF.

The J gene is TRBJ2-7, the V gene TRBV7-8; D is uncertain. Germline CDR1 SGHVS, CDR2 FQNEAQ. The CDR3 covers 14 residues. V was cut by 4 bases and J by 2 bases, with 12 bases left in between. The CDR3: CASSSVLSTYEQYF. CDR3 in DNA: TGTGCCAGCAGCTCCGTTCTCTCTACCTACGAGCAGTACTTC.

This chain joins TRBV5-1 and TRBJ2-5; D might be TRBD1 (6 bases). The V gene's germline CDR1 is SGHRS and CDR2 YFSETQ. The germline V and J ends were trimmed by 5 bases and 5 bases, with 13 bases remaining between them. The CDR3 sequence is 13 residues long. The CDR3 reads CASSPDRWETQYF. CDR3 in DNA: TGCGCCAGCAGTCCAGACAGGTGGGAGACCCAGTACTTC.